This T cell receptor beta chain was captured in a study of cytomegalovirus exposure and HLA in healthy donors. Study outcomes and limitations: A link between a missense DCLRE1C variant and TCR beta V- and J-gene trimming emerged from a later analysis. Cytomegalovirus association was assigned to approximately 160 TCR beta chains. Three of the chains that were CMV-associated were confirmed in vitro to be specific for CMV antigens.

V was clipped by 6 bases and J by 3 bases, with 10 bases between them. The germline V gene has CDR1 SNHLY and CDR2 FYNNEI. This CDR3 has 13 amino acids. 60 Vbeta and 13 Jbeta primers were used in PCR. TCRdb's copy holds only in-frame clones and misses some; the assay was immunoSEQ multiplex PCR. The sample shows 89,000 or so clones, about four fifths of them seen only once. This clone was counted a single time. Antigen specificity is unknown. The receptor's source is a man in his sixties in good health and CMV-seronegative. The sequencing sample was made of PBMCs. The rearrangement links TRBV2 to TRBJ2-3; D not resolved. In DNA form, the CDR3 reads TGTGCCAGCAGCCCTACGAAGACAGATACGCAGTATTTT. This gives the protein CASSPTKTDTQYF.